These 15 T cell receptor beta chains were all obtained from the same sample, sequenced in a study of cytomegalovirus exposure and HLA in healthy donors. It was with 60 Vbeta and 13 Jbeta primers that the PCR ran. This table comes from immunoSEQ multiplex PCR, and its TCRdb copy is limited to in-frame clones, with some not included. Of about 160,000 clones in the sample, approximately 78% were seen once. Sequenced sample: PBMCs. The source of these receptors is a male donor in good health and CMV-seronegative.

The chain couples TRBV29-1 to TRBJ2-3; tentative D call: TRBD2 (5 bases). V dropped 3 bases and J dropped 4 bases, with 14 bases sitting between them. CDR1 is SQVTM and CDR2 is ANQGSEA in the germline V gene. The CDR3 consists of 14 residues. The CDR3 sequence: CSVEVLASPDTQYF. DNA for the CDR3: TGCAGCGTTGAGGTTCTAGCTAGCCCAGATACGCAGTATTTT.

The chain carries TRBV6-5 and TRBJ1-2, with D possibly TRBD1 on 6 matching bases. The CDR3 length is 15 residues. In germline, CDR1 is MNHEY, CDR2 SVGAGI. Trimming shortened V by 0 bases and J by 4 bases, and 12 bases separated the two germline ends. The CDR3 loop reads CASSYSTGSSYGYTF. The CDR3 bases are TGTGCCAGCAGTTACTCAACAGGGTCTAGCTATGGCTACACCTTC.

The rearrangement uses TRBV18 and TRBJ1-1; D may be TRBD1 (5 bases). This CDR3 is 15 amino acids long. Trimming removed 3 bases from V and 0 bases from J, with 11 bases in between. The germline V gene has CDR1 KGHSH and CDR2 LQKENI. CDR3 region: CASSPGGGLNTEAFF. The CDR3 coding sequence is TGTGCCAGCTCACCCGGGGGAGGGCTGAACACTGAAGCTTTCTTT.

The J gene is TRBJ1-1, the V gene TRBV29-1; 9 bases are shared with TRBD1. With V trimmed by 6 bases and J by 0 bases, 5 bases remained unmatched. CDR3 size: 14 residues. Germline CDR1 and CDR2: SQVTM and ANQGSEA. CDR3 region: CSVADRGVNTEAFF. The CDR3 DNA sequence: TGCAGCGTCGCTGACAGGGGGGTGAACACTGAAGCTTTCTTT. Complete variable domain (other parts from reference TRBV29-1 and TRBJ1-1): SAVISQKPSRDICQRGTSLTIQCQVDSQVTMMFWYRQQPGQSLTLIATANQGSEATYESGFVIDKFPISRPNLTFSTLTVSNMSPEDSSIYLCSVADRGVNTEAFFGQGTRLTVV.

The CDR3 DNA reads as TGTGCCAGTAGCCCCAGACACAGGGGGACTAGCGGGAGGGGTAACACCGGGGAGCTGTTTTTT. This sequence encodes CASSPRHRGTSGRGNTGELFF. The chain uses TRBV19 and TRBJ2-2, with 16 bases matching TRBD2. The V gene's germline CDR1 is LNHDA and CDR2 SQIVND (reference sequence). The CDR3 has 21 residues. The trim removed 6 bases at V and 2 bases at J, leaving 15 bases unmatched.

A few counts support this clone. This chain joins TRBV6-4 and TRBJ1-2; 8 nucleotides align to TRBD1. Per germline, CDR1 MRHNA and CDR2 SNTAGT. V lost 4 bases and J lost 9; bases outside the gene matches: 7. CDR3 length: 13 residues. The CDR3 DNA sequence: TGTGCCAGCAGTGCCGGGACAGGATTCAGCTACACCTTC. Protein sequence: CASSAGTGFSYTF.

The chain has TRBV12-5 and TRBJ1-1; no clear D. The CDR3 runs 15 residues. CDR1 and CDR2 from the germline V gene are LGHNT and FRNRAP. Deletions cut 0 bases from V and 6 bases from J, with 14 bases between. The CDR3 loop reads CASGLVPLQFAEAFF. In nucleotides, the CDR3 is TGTGCTAGTGGTTTGGTACCCCTACAGTTCGCTGAAGCTTTCTTT.

This CDR3 is CASSFRGGGDYEQYF. The CDR3, as DNA: TGTGCCAGCAGCTTTAGGGGCGGGGGGGACTACGAGCAGTACTTC. The V call is TRBV7-2, the J call TRBJ2-7, with 9 bases fitting TRBD2. This CDR3 spans 15 amino acids. The V gene end was trimmed by 3 bases and the J gene end by 3 bases; junction bases not matched to a gene: 6. Per germline, CDR1 SGHTA and CDR2 FQGNSA.

J is TRBJ1-1 and V is TRBV13; D perhaps matches TRBD1 (5 bases). From germline, CDR1 is PRHDT and CDR2 FYEKMQ (reference sequence). The CDR3 loop spans 14 amino acids. Trimming stripped 0 bases from V and 4 bases from J, with 9 bases between. The CDR3 DNA is TGTGCCAGCAGCTTAGGTACGGGGGGCACTGAAGCTTTCTTT. This gives the protein CASSLGTGGTEAFF.

This clone was picked up a small number of times. This chain connects TRBV28 to TRBJ1-4, with unresolved D. The CDR3 totals 14 residues. V was trimmed by 6 bases and J by 8 bases, leaving 16 bases between them. Germline lookup yields CDR1 MDHEN and CDR2 SYDVKM. The CDR3, as DNA: TGTGCCAGCAGCAGGCCATACCCTGAAGAAAAACTGTTTTTT. Translating it yields CASSRPYPEEKLFF.

The CDR3 loop is CAIRGGDGDGYTF. The DNA of the CDR3 is TGTGCCATCAGGGGAGGGGATGGTGATGGCTACACCTTC. The chain combines TRBV10-3 with TRBJ1-2; D perhaps matches TRBD1 (5 bases). The CDR3 covers 13 residues. Trimming removed 6 bases from V and 6 bases from J, with 14 bases in between. The germline CDR1 and CDR2 sequences are ENHRY and SYGVKD.

This clone was seen only a few times. J is TRBJ2-4 and V is TRBV6-1; TRBD2 matches at 7 bases. This CDR3 has 15 amino acids. With 0 bases clipped from V and 5 bases from J, the junction kept 4 bases outside the gene matches. Germline values: CDR1 MNHNS, CDR2 SASEGT. CDR3 in amino acids: CASSEAGGPQNIQYF. CDR3 bases: TGTGCCAGCAGTGAAGCGGGAGGGCCTCAAAACATTCAGTACTTC.

This clone was seen only once. The chain employs TRBV5-6 and TRBJ1-2, with D perhaps matching TRBD1 (5 bases). Trimming shortened V by 4 bases and J by 4 bases, and 17 bases separated the two germline ends. The CDR3 contains 15 residues. Germline V gene sequence: CDR1 SGHDT, CDR2 YYEEEE. The CDR3 spells CASSPAGIRLYGYTF. The CDR3 DNA follows: TGTGCCAGCAGCCCGGCAGGGATCCGGCTCTATGGCTACACCTTC.

V and J are TRBV5-4 and TRBJ1-2; perhaps TRBD1 as D (5 bases). This CDR3 is 12 amino acids long. Per the germline V gene, CDR1 is SGHNT and CDR2 is YYREEE (reference sequence). Between the trimmed V and J ends, which lost 3 bases and 4 bases, there was a span of 7 bases. This chain's CDR3 is CASSSDSYGYTF. The CDR3, as DNA: TGTGCCAGCAGCTCCGACAGCTATGGCTACACCTTC.

This clone was found a few times. The V and J genes are TRBV10-2 and TRBJ2-7, with 8 bases matching TRBD1. Germline values: CDR1 WSHSY, CDR2 SAAADI. The V gene end was trimmed by 6 bases and the J gene end by 5 bases; junction bases not matched to a gene: 9. This CDR3 is 14 amino acids long. CDR3 region: CASSFPDRVNEQYF. In DNA, the CDR3 is TGCGCCAGCAGCTTCCCGGACAGGGTTAACGAGCAGTACTTC.